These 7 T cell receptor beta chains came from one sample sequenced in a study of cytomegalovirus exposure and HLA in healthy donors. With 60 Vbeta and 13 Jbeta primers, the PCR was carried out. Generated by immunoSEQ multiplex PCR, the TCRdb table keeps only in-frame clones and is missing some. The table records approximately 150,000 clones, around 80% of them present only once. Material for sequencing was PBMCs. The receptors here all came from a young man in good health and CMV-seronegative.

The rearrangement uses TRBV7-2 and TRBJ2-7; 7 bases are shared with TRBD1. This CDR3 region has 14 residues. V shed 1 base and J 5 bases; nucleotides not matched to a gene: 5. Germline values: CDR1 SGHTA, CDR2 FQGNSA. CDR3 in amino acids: CASSLGGQWNEQYF. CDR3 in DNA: TGTGCCAGCAGCTTAGGGGGACAGTGGAACGAGCAGTACTTC.

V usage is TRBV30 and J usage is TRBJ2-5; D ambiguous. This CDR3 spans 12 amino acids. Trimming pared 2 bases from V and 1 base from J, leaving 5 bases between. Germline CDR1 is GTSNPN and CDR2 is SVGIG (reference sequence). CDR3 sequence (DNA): TGTGCCTGGAGTCAGTCCCAAGAGACCCAGTACTTC. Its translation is CAWSQSQETQYF.

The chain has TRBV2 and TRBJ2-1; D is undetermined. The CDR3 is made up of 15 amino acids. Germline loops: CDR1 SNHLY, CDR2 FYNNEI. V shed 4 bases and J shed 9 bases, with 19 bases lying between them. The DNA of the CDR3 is TGTGCCAGCAGTGTTGACTTTTACCGTTCGGGTGAGCAGTTCTTC. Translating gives CASSVDFYRSGEQFF.

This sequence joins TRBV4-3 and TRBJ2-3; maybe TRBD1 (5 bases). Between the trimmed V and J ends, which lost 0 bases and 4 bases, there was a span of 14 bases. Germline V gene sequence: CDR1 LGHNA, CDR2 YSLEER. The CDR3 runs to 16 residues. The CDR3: CASSQDRAGLPDTQYF. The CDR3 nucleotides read TGCGCCAGCAGCCAAGACAGGGCAGGCCTCCCAGATACGCAGTATTTT.

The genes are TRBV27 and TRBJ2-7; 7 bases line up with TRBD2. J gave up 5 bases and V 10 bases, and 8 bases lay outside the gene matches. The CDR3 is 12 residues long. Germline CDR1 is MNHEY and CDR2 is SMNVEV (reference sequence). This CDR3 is CATAGEVNEQYF. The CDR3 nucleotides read TGTGCCACCGCGGGAGAAGTGAACGAGCAGTACTTC.

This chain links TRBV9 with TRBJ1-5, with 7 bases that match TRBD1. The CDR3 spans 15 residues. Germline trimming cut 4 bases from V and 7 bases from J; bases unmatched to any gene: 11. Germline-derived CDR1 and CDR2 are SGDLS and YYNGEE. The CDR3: CASSPEGAGEQPQHF. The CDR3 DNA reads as TGTGCCAGCAGCCCTGAGGGGGCCGGAGAGCAGCCCCAGCATTTT.

The DNA of the CDR3 is TGTGCCAGCAGCTTATCTGTGCTACTACGGTACGAGCAGTACTTC. Translated: CASSLSVLLRYEQYF. The V gene is TRBV7-2, the J gene TRBJ2-7; D unresolved. The CDR3 totals 15 residues. CDR1 is SGHTA, CDR2 FQGNSA, per germline. Trimming cost V 2 bases and J 4 bases, with 15 bases left between them.